This T cell receptor (beta chain) stems from a study of graft-versus-host responses after intestinal transplantation. General study points: Peak levels of circulating GvH clones tracked with early post-transplant HvG declines.

Here immunoSEQ multiplex PCR was the method, and the copy in TCRdb shows in-frame clones only, minus some. The sample contains about 110,000 clones, around nine tenths of which appear only once. In its sample, this clone was seen once. Its specificity is not known. This CDR3 comprises 12 residues. V was pared by 4 bases and J by 14 bases, with 5 bases of the junction left unmatched. In germline, CDR1 is SGHRS, CDR2 YFSETQ. Sequenced material: unstimulated CD4+ T cells sorted from spleen or lymph node cells, taken before transplant. V and J are TRBV5-1 and TRBJ1-6, with TRBD1 identical over 8 bases. This clonotype originated in a human donor who was the organ donor for an intestinal transplant. The CDR3 bases are TGCGCCAGCAGCGTACAGGGGGACACCCTCCACTTT. It yields the protein CASSVQGDTLHF.